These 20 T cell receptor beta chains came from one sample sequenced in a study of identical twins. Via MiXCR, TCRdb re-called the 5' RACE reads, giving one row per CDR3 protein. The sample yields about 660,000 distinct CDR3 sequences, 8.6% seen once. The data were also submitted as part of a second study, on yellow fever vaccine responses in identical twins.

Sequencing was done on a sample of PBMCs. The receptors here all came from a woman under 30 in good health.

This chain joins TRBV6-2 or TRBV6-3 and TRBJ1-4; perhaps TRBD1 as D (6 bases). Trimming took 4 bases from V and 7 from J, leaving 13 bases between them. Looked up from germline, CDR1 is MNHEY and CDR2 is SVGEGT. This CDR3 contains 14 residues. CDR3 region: CASSLQGVAEKLFF. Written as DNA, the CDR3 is TGTGCCAGCAGTTTACAGGGAGTGGCTGAAAAACTGTTTTTT.

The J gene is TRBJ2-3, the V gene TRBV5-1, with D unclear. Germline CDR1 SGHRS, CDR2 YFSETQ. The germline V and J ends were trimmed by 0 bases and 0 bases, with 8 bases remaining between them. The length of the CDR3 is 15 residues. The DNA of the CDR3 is TGCGCCAGCAGCTTGGCGGTGGTGAGCACAGATACGCAGTATTTT. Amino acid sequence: CASSLAVVSTDTQYF. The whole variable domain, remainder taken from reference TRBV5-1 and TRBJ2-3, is KAGVTQTPRYLIKTRGQQVTLSCSPISGHRSVSWYQQTPGQGLQFLFEYFSETQRNKGNFPGRFSGRQFSNSRSEMNVSTLELGDSALYLCASSLAVVSTDTQYFGPGTRLTVL.

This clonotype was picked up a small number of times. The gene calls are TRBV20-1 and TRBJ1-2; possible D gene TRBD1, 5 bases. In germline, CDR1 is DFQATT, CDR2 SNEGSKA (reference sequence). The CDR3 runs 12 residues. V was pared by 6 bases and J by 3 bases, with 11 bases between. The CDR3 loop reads CSAIRVDYGYTF. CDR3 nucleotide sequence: TGCAGTGCCATCAGGGTTGACTATGGCTACACCTTC.

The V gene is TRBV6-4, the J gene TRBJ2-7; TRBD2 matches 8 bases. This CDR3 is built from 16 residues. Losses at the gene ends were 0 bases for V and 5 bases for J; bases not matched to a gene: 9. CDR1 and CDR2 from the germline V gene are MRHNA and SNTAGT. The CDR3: CASSDSRRGRSHEQYF. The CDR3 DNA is TGTGCCAGCAGTGACTCGAGGCGCGGGAGGAGCCACGAGCAGTACTTC.

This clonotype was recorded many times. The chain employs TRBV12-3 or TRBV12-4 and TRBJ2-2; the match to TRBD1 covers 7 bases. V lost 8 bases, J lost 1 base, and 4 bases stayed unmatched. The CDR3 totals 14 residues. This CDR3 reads CASVTGLNTGELFF. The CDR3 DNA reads TGTGCCAGCGTGACAGGGCTGAACACCGGGGAGCTGTTTTTT.

In DNA, the CDR3 is TGCAGTGTTAGCCGGGACAGGGTCATGAACACTGAAGCTTTCTTT. Protein product: CSVSRDRVMNTEAFF. The chain links TRBV20-1 to TRBJ1-1; TRBD1 matches at 9 bases. Germline values: CDR1 DFQATT, CDR2 SNEGSKA (reference sequence). The CDR3 runs 15 residues. V was pared by 7 bases and J by 0 bases, with 9 bases of the junction left unmatched.

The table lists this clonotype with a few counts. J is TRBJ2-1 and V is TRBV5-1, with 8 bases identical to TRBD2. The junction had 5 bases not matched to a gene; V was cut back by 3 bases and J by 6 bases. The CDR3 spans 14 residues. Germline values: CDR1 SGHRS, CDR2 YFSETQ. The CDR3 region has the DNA TGCGCCAGCAGCTCAGGACTAGCACCCAATGAGCAGTTCTTC. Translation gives CASSSGLAPNEQFF.

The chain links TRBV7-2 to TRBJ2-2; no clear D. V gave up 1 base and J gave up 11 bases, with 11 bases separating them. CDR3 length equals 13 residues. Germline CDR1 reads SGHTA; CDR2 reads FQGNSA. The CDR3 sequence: CASSLGGRFELFF. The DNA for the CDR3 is TGTGCCAGCAGCTTAGGGGGTCGGTTTGAGCTGTTTTTT. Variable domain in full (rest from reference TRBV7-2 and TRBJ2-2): GAGVSQSPSNKVTEKGKDVELRCDPISGHTALYWYRQSLGQGLEFLIYFQGNSAPDKSGLPSDRFSAERTGGSVSTLTIQRTQQEDSAVYLCASSLGGRFELFFGEGSRLTVL.

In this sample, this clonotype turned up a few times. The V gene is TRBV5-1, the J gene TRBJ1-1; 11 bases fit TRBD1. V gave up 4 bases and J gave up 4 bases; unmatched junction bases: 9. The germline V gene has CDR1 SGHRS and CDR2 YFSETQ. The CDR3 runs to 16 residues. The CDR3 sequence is CASSTGQGASGTEAFF. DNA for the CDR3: TGCGCCAGCAGCACCGGACAGGGGGCGAGCGGCACTGAAGCTTTCTTT.

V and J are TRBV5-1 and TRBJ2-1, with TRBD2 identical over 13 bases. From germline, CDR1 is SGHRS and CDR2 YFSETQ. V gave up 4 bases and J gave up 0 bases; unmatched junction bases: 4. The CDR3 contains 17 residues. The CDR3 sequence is CASSGGTSGTSYNEQFF. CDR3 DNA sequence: TGCGCCAGCAGCGGGGGGACTAGCGGGACCTCCTACAATGAGCAGTTCTTC.

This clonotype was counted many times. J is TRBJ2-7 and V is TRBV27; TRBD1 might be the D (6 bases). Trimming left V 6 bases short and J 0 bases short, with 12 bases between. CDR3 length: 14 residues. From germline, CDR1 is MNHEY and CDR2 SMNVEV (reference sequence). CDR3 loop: CASRWTASSYEQYF. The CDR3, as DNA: TGTGCCAGCAGATGGACAGCAAGCTCCTACGAGCAGTACTTC.

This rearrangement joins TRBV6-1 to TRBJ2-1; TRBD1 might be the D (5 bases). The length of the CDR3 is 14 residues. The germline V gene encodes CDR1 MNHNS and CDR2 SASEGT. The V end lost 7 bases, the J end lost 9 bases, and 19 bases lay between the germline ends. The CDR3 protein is CASTLEVAGSEQFF. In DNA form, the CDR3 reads TGTGCCAGCACCCTTGAAGTGGCAGGGTCTGAGCAGTTCTTC.

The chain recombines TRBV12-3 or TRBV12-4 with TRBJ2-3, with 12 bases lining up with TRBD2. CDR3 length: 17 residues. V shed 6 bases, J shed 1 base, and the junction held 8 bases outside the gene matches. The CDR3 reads CASRPTSGRRGTDTQYF. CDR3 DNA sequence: TGTGCCAGCAGACCCACTAGCGGGAGGAGAGGCACAGATACGCAGTATTTT.

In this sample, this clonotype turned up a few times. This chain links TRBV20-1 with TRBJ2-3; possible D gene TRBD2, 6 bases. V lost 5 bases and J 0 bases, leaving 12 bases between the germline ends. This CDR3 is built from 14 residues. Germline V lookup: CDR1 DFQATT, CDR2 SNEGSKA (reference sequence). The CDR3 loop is CSAGSGHSTDTQYF. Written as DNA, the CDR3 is TGCAGTGCTGGAAGCGGGCATAGCACAGATACGCAGTATTTT.

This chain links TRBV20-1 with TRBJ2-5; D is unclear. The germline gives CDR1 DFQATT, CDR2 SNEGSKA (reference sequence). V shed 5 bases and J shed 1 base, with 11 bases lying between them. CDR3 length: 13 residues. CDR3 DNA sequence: TGCAGTGCTGGCCCCCGGGCCCAAGAGACCCAGTACTTC. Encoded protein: CSAGPRAQETQYF.

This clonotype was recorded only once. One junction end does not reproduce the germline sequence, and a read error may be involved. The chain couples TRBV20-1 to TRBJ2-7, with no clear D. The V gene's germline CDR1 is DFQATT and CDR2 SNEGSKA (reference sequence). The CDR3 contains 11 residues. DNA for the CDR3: TGCAGTGCTAGAGCTTCCTACGGGCAGTACTTC. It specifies CSARASYGQYF.

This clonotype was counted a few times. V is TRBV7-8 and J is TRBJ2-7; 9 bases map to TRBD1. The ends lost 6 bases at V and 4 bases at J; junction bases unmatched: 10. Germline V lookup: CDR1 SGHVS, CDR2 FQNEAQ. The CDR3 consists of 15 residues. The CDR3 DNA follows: TGTGCCAGCAGACTCCGGGACAGGGTTAGGTACGAGCAGTACTTC. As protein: CASRLRDRVRYEQYF. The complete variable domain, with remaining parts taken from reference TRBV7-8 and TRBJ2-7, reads GAGVSQSPRYKVAKRGQDVALRCDPISGHVSLFWYQQALGQGPEFLTYFQNEAQLDKSGLPSDRFFAERPEGSVSTLKIQRTQQEDSAVYLCASRLRDRVRYEQYFGPGTRLTVT.

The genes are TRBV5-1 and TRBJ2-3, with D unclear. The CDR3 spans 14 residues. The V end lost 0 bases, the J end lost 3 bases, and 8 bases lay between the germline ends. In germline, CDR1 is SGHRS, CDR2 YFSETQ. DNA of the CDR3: TGCGCCAGCAGCTTGGCCGAAAAGACAGATACGCAGTATTTT. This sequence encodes CASSLAEKTDTQYF.

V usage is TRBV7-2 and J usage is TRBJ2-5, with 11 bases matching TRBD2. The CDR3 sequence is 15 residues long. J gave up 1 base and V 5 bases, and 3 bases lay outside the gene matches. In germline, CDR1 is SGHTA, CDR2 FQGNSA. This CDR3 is CASSHGLAGQETQYF. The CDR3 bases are TGTGCCAGCAGCCACGGACTAGCGGGCCAAGAGACCCAGTACTTC.

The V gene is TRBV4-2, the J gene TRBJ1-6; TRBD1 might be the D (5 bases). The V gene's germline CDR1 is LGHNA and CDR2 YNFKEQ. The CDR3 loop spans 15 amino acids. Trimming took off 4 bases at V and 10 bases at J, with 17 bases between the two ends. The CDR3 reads CASSPTQGVVSPLHF. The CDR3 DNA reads TGTGCCAGCAGCCCGACGCAGGGCGTAGTGTCACCCCTCCACTTT.